These T cell receptor beta chains were read from a single sample in a study of cytomegalovirus exposure and HLA in healthy donors. Sequencing was performed with immunoSEQ multiplex PCR; in TCRdb, only in-frame clones are kept and a portion is missing. The sample contains some 190,000 clones, around 80% of which appear only once. Sequencing was performed on PBMCs. The source of these receptors is a girl between 10 and 17 years old in good health and CMV-seropositive. The CDR3 runs from the conserved cysteine through the conserved F or W. Each record gives: J gene, D gene, clone size, V gene, CDR3 DNA, CDR3 protein. The D gene is left open where the match is weak. Rows may omit the clone size; those that give it use once, few, many or a size class.

>TRBJ2-3|.|once|TRBV19
TGTGCCAGTACGGGTTCGAATACAGATACGCAGTATTTT
CASTGSNTDTQYF
>TRBJ2-5|TRBD2|once|TRBV27
TGTGCCAGCAGTTTAGAAGGAGGCGGGAGGGAGACCCAGTACTTC
CASSLEGGGRETQYF
>TRBJ2-7|TRBD2|.|TRBV7-2
TGTGCCAGCAGCTTAGGGGCTAGCGGGACCTACGAGCAGTACTTC
CASSLGASGTYEQYF
>TRBJ2-1|TRBD2|.|TRBV5-1
TGCGCCAGCAGCCTCGGGACTAGCGGGCGGACCTACAATGAGCAGTTCTTC
CASSLGTSGRTYNEQFF
>TRBJ2-1|TRBD2|.|TRBV9
TGTGCCAGCAGCGTAAGAGGGACTAGCGGGAGGGCCTTACAGTTCTTC
CASSVRGTSGRALQFF
>TRBJ2-2|TRBD1|.|TRBV28
TGTGCCACACCGGGACAGGGGCCCGGGGAGCTGTTTTTT
CATPGQGPGELFF
>TRBJ1-1|TRBD1|.|TRBV25-1
TGTGCCAGCAGTAGGGACAGGGGGCTTGGCACTGAAGCTTTCTTT
CASSRDRGLGTEAFF
>TRBJ1-5|TRBD1|.|TRBV4-1
TGCGCCAGCAGCCAAGATCGTGTTCGAACAGGGGAGGAATTACAGTCCACTCAGCCCCAGCATTTT
CASSQDRVRTGEELQSTQPQHF
>TRBJ1-2|.|.|TRBV19
TGTGCCAGTAGTAGGGGGGGAACTAACTATGGCTACACCTTC
CASSRGGTNYGYTF
>TRBJ2-7|.|.|TRBV6-6
TGTGCCAGCAGGGGATTGACAGGTCGCTCCTACGAGCAGTACTTC
CASRGLTGRSYEQYF
>TRBJ2-3|TRBD2|.|TRBV9
TGTGCCAGCAGCGTAGCGACTAGCGGGTTAAATACGCAGTATTTT
CASSVATSGLNTQYF
>TRBJ1-1|.|.|TRBV6-5
TGTGCCAGCAGGGGGGGGCAGGGACACACTGAAGCTTTCTTT
CASRGGQGHTEAFF
>TRBJ2-2|TRBD2|few|TRBV7-2
TGTGCCAGCAGCTTAGTCGGCGGGGGGGGTTCGCTGTTTTTT
CASSLVGGGGSLFF
>TRBJ2-1|.|few|TRBV30
TGTGCCTGGGGGGGAGGGGGTTCCCGGAATGAGCAGTTCTTC
CAWGGGGSRNEQFF
>TRBJ2-2|.|.|TRBV29-1
TGCAGCGTTGTGCAGGCTGAACACCGGGGAGCTGTTTTT
CSVVQAEHRGAVF
>TRBJ2-5|TRBD2|.|TRBV29-1
TGCAGCGTAGCCTGGGTACTAGCGGGAGAAGAGGAGACCCAGTACTTC
CSVAWVLAGEEETQYF
>TRBJ1-2|.|.|TRBV7-9
TGTGCCAGCAGCCTAGCGGAGGGCTACACCTTC
CASSLAEGYTF
>TRBJ1-1|.|.|TRBV6-5
TGTGCCAGCAGTCACTTCCCCTTGAACACTGAAGCTTTCTTT
CASSHFPLNTEAFF
>TRBJ2-1|TRBD2|.|TRBV11-1
TGTGCCAGCAGCCGACTAGCCCTGTACAATGAGCAGTTCTTC
CASSRLALYNEQFF
>TRBJ2-4|TRBD2|once|TRBV2
TGTGCCAGCAGTTCTTGGACTAGCGCAGGAAACATTCAGTACTTC
CASSSWTSAGNIQYF
>TRBJ1-3|.|.|TRBV2
TGTGCCAGCAACGACCGGGAAGAGACCTTGGGAAACACCATATATTTT
CASNDREETLGNTIYF
>TRBJ2-1|TRBD1|.|TRBV7-9
TGTGCCAGCAGCCCCGGGACAGGGTCGAATGAGCAGTTCTTC
CASSPGTGSNEQFF
>TRBJ2-1|.|.|TRBV29-1
TGCAGCGTTCTCCCGACTAGACCGAGCTCCTACAATGAGCAGTTCTTC
CSVLPTRPSSYNEQFF
>TRBJ2-1|TRBD2|.|TRBV5-1
TGCGCCAGCAGTCGAGCGGCGGGGGGGTGGGATGAGCAGTTCTTC
CASSRAAGGWDEQFF
>TRBJ2-1|TRBD2|.|TRBV9
TGTGCCAGCAGCCCCCGACTAGCGGGAGGATACAATGAGCAGTTCTTC
CASSPRLAGGYNEQFF
>TRBJ1-1|.|.|TRBV7-2
TGTGCCAGCAGCTTAGGCGTGTATGCTTTCTTT
CASSLGVYAFF
>TRBJ2-7|.|.|TRBV5-5
TGTGCCAGCAGCCCGGCGATGTGGGGCGACTACGAGCAGTACTTC
CASSPAMWGDYEQYF
>TRBJ2-2|.|.|TRBV4-1
TGCGCCAGCAGCCAAGGCTGGGCGGGTGAGGCGTCCACCGGGGAGCTGTTTTTT
CASSQGWAGEASTGELFF
>TRBJ2-2|TRBD2|.|TRBV19
TGTGCCAGTAGTATAGGGCTAGCGGGAGGCCTGGCTCTCGGGGAGCTGTTTTTT
CASSIGLAGGLALGELFF
>TRBJ2-3|TRBD2|.|TRBV9
TGTGCCAGCAGTTTAGCGGGAAGGGGTACAGATACGCAGTATTTT
CASSLAGRGTDTQYF
>TRBJ1-1|.|.|TRBV27
TGTGCCAGCAGGACAGGGAACACTGAAGCTTTCTTT
CASRTGNTEAFF
>TRBJ1-1|.|.|TRBV5-6
TGTGCCAGCAGCCCCGGGGGCACTGAAGCTTTCTTT
CASSPGGTEAFF
>TRBJ2-1|TRBD2|once|TRBV19
TGTGCCAGTAGTAAGCTAGCGGGAGTTCTAAGCTCCTACAATGAGCAGTTCTTC
CASSKLAGVLSSYNEQFF
>TRBJ2-7|TRBD2|.|TRBV18
TGTGCCAGCTCACCTTCATTAGCGGGAGGGCCGTACGAGCAGTACTTC
CASSPSLAGGPYEQYF
>TRBJ2-1|TRBD2|.|TRBV7-6
TGTGCCAGCAGCTTGATGACTAGCGGGAGGAGGACCTACAATGAGCAGTTCTTC
CASSLMTSGRRTYNEQFF